These T cell receptor beta chains were read from a single sample in a study of blood T cells in healthy people across ages. TCRdb redid the calling of the 5' RACE reads with MiXCR, one entry per CDR3 protein. There are over a million distinct CDR3 sequences in the sample; under 55% occur only once, and 18% lies in the top ten. The specimen sequenced was blood. The receptors stem from a woman aged 60-75 years in good health. Each CDR3 is given with its conserved first and last residue.

CDR3aa | j_gene | v_gene
CASSDQGDEQYF | TRBJ2-7 | TRBV7-9
CASSRDRVEKGYTF | TRBJ1-2 | TRBV13
CSASRGQVALDNYGYTF | TRBJ1-2 | TRBV20-1
CASSSGHYEQYF | TRBJ2-7 | TRBV27
CASSEGMRGSRTGELFF | TRBJ2-2 | TRBV5-1
CASSQARWSTGELFF | TRBJ2-2 | TRBV4-1
CASSVGAISYEQYF | TRBJ2-7 | TRBV28
CASRRDLTGELFF | TRBJ2-2 | TRBV6-5
CASSQDGTGGVDTQYF | TRBJ2-3 | TRBV4-2
CSARTSLGELFF | TRBJ2-2 | TRBV29-1
CSALQSGTGGRRETQYF | TRBJ2-5 | TRBV20-1
CASTLGPKQFF | TRBJ2-1 | TRBV6-5
CAISLDRGTTGELFF | TRBJ2-2 | TRBV10-3
CASRDGKVEQYF | - | TRBV6-2/TRBV6-3
CASSQEGVGRGGNEQFF | TRBJ2-1 | TRBV4-1
CSCSQPNTEAFF | TRBJ1-1 | TRBV20-1
CASSLEAGAAYNEQFF | TRBJ2-1 | TRBV12-3/TRBV12-4
CASSLVASGNDEQYF | TRBJ2-7 | TRBV5-1
CSVAGLAGMVNTGELFF | TRBJ2-2 | TRBV29-1
CASRLPGLAGVENEQFF | TRBJ2-1 | TRBV10-2
CASSPSGGWENGYTF | TRBJ1-2 | TRBV12-3/TRBV12-4
CASRTGARSYEQYF | TRBJ2-7 | TRBV16
CSVDMGRGPDTQYF | TRBJ2-3 | TRBV29-1
CSAGAGGDGTQYF | TRBJ2-5 | TRBV20-1